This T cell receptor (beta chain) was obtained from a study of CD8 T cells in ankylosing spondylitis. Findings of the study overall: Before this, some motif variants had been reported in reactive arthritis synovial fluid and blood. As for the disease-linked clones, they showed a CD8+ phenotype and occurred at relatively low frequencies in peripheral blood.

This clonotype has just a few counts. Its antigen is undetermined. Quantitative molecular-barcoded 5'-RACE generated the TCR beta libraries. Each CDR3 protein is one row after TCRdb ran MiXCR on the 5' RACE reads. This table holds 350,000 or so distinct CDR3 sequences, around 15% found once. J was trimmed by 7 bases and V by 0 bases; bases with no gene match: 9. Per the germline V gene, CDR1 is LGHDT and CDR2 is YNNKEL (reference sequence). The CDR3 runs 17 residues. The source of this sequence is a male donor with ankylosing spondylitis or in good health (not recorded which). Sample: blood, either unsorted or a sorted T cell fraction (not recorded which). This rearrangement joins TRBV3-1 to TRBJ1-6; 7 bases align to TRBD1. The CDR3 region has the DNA TGTGCCAGCAGCCAAGAGGCCGACAGGGAAGGAAATTCACCCCTCCACTTT. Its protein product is CASSQEADREGNSPLHF.